Each of the 21 T cell receptor beta chains below was sequenced from the same sample in a study of blood T cell repertoires in COVID-19. TCRdb's table, derived via immunoSEQ multiplex PCR, lists solely in-frame clones and lacks some. The sample holds 230,000 or so clones, roughly 89% seen once. Sequencing was carried out using peripheral blood. The source is a woman in her thirties or forties who had recovered from COVID-19.

This chain links TRBV2 with TRBJ2-2; 14 bases fit TRBD2. Germline CDR1 SNHLY, CDR2 FYNNEI. CDR3 length: 18 residues. Trimming removed 7 bases from V and 2 bases from J; junction bases left unmatched: 9. The CDR3 reads CASNRLAGGPPNTGELFF. The CDR3 nucleotides are TGTGCCAGCAATAGACTAGCGGGAGGGCCGCCAAACACCGGGGAGCTGTTTTTT.

This chain joins TRBV9 and TRBJ2-1, with D possibly TRBD2 on 6 matching bases. The CDR3 runs 17 residues. Trimming left V 4 bases short and J 0 bases short, with 17 bases between. Germline loops: CDR1 SGDLS, CDR2 YYNGEE. This CDR3 reads CASSISGQASSYNEQFF. CDR3 DNA sequence: TGTGCCAGCAGCATCAGCGGGCAGGCCAGCTCCTACAATGAGCAGTTCTTC. The variable domain in full, with the rest retrieved from reference TRBV9 and TRBJ2-1, is DSGVTQTPKHLITATGQRVTLRCSPRSGDLSVYWYQQSLDQGLQFLIQYYNGEERAKGNILERFSAQQFPDLHSELNLSSLELGDSALYFCASSISGQASSYNEQFFGPGTRLTVL.

This clone was observed a handful of times. This chain joins TRBV18 and TRBJ2-2; 7 bases agree with TRBD2. V dropped 2 bases and J dropped 3; count of bases not matched to a gene: 3. The CDR3 is 15 amino acids. Germline-derived CDR1 and CDR2 are KGHSH and LQKENI. CDR3 DNA sequence: TGTGCCAGCTCACCAAGCGGGGCTTACACCGGGGAGCTGTTTTTT. Translating gives CASSPSGAYTGELFF.

The V gene is TRBV2, the J gene TRBJ2-2; no clear D. The germline gives CDR1 SNHLY, CDR2 FYNNEI. The CDR3 is 15 residues long. Trimming took 2 bases from V and 2 from J, leaving 9 bases between them. This CDR3 is CASSESLVNTGELFF. The CDR3 nucleotides read TGTGCCAGCAGTGAATCATTAGTCAACACCGGGGAGCTGTTTTTT.

The chain recombines TRBV9 with TRBJ2-1, with 11 positions matching TRBD2. This CDR3 has 16 amino acids. Germline CDR1 reads SGDLS; CDR2 reads YYNGEE. The trim removed 3 bases at V and 9 bases at J, leaving 11 bases unmatched. Here the CDR3 reads CASSAGTSGGFSEQFF. CDR3 DNA: TGTGCCAGCAGCGCCGGGACTAGCGGAGGGTTTAGTGAGCAGTTCTTC.

The J gene is TRBJ2-1, the V gene TRBV6-6; D may be TRBD2 (5 bases). CDR3 length: 12 residues. Germline V gene lookup returns CDR1 MNHNY and CDR2 SVGAGI (reference sequence). Trimming shortened V by 6 bases and J by 9 bases, and 12 bases separated the two germline ends. CDR3 sequence: CASRAPEGEQFF. For the CDR3, the DNA is TGTGCCAGCAGGGCCCCCGAGGGTGAGCAGTTCTTC.

The rearrangement uses TRBV11-2 and TRBJ1-5; D unclear. Looked up from germline, CDR1 is SGHAT and CDR2 is FQNNGV. There are 14 residues in the CDR3. Trimming cost V 1 base and J 6 bases, with 10 bases left between them. The CDR3 DNA reads TGTGCCAGCAGCTTAGCGCCAGTGCCTCAGCCCCAGCATTTT. Protein sequence: CASSLAPVPQPQHF. Complete variable domain (other parts from reference TRBV11-2 and TRBJ1-5): EAGVAQSPRYKIIEKRQSVAFWCNPISGHATLYWYQQILGQGPKLLIQFQNNGVVDDSQLPKDRFSAERLKGVDSTLKIQPAKLEDSAVYLCASSLAPVPQPQHFGDGTRLSIL.

The V gene is TRBV3-1 (or the pseudogene TRBV3-2), the J gene TRBJ2-4; TRBD2 aligns across 9 bases. This CDR3 comprises 18 residues. The V and J ends lost 0 bases and 3 bases, in that order; junction bases with no gene match: 9. Germline V gene sequence: CDR1 LGHDT, CDR2 YNNKEL (reference sequence). Written as DNA, the CDR3 is TGTGCCAGCAGCCAAGAAAGGGGTAGCGGGAGTGGCAAAAACATTCAGTACTTC. Protein: CASSQERGSGSGKNIQYF.

The genes are TRBV15 and TRBJ1-2, with 9 bases matching TRBD1. CDR1 is LNHNV and CDR2 is YYDKDF in the germline V gene (reference sequence). The V gene end was trimmed by 5 bases and the J gene end by 6 bases; junction bases not matched to a gene: 10. This CDR3 has 15 amino acids. The CDR3: CATSFRDRAFDGYTF. The CDR3 region has the DNA TGTGCCACCAGCTTCCGGGACAGGGCTTTTGATGGCTACACCTTC.

A single count supports this clone. This chain uses TRBV18 with TRBJ1-2; 7 nucleotides match TRBD1. This CDR3 is built from 13 residues. Losses at the gene ends were 5 bases for V and 7 bases for J; bases not matched to a gene: 7. The germline gives CDR1 KGHSH, CDR2 LQKENI. CDR3 protein: CASSRDSSSGYTF. The CDR3 nucleotides are TGTGCCAGCTCAAGGGACAGCTCCAGTGGCTACACCTTC. The whole variable domain, filled in from reference TRBV18 and TRBJ1-2, reads NAGVMQNPRHLVRRRGQEARLRCSPMKGHSHVYWYRQLPEEGLKFMVYLQKENIIDESGMPKERFSAEFPKEGPSILRIQQVVRGDSAAYFCASSRDSSSGYTFGSGTRLTVV.

The gene calls are TRBV5-4 and TRBJ1-1; D unclear. Germline V gives CDR1 SGHNT, CDR2 YYREEE (reference sequence). Between the trimmed V and J ends, which lost 2 bases and 2 bases, there was a span of 7 bases. The CDR3 consists of 13 residues. The CDR3 here is CASSLEKNTEAFF. The CDR3 DNA reads as TGTGCCAGCAGCTTAGAGAAAAACACTGAAGCTTTCTTT.

The CDR3 region has the DNA TGTGCCAGCAGCCTACTGACCGGGACTAGAAGCACAGATACGCAGTATTTT. Encoded protein: CASSLLTGTRSTDTQYF. J is TRBJ2-3 and V is TRBV7-2; 8 bases are a match to TRBD2. This CDR3 is built from 17 residues. CDR1 and CDR2 (germline): SGHTA, FQGNSA. V shed 5 bases and J 0 bases; nucleotides not matched to a gene: 10.

The chain links TRBV9 to TRBJ2-3; 13 bases are shared with TRBD2. The germline V gene encodes CDR1 SGDLS and CDR2 YYNGEE. The V and J ends lost 4 bases and 1 base, in that order; junction bases with no gene match: 3. This CDR3 has 16 amino acids. The CDR3 spells CASSFGLAGGTDTQYF. CDR3 DNA sequence: TGTGCCAGCAGCTTTGGACTAGCGGGAGGCACAGATACGCAGTATTTT.

V and J are TRBV28 and TRBJ1-1; D might be TRBD1 (5 bases). The CDR3 length is 11 residues. CDR1 and CDR2 from the germline V gene are MDHEN and SYDVKM. V gave up 6 bases and J gave up 7 bases, with 9 bases separating them. CDR3 protein: CASSRGLEAFF. CDR3 coding DNA: TGTGCCAGCAGCCGGGGACTTGAAGCTTTCTTT.

This rearrangement joins TRBV6-2 or TRBV6-3 to TRBJ2-1; TRBD2 matches 13 bases. The CDR3 is 15 amino acids. Unmatched junction bases numbered 8, after V lost 5 bases and J lost 10 bases. Germline V gene data show CDR1 as MNHEY and CDR2 as SVGEGT. The CDR3 nucleotides are TGTGCCAGCAGTACCTGGACTAGCGGGAGAGGCGAGCAGTTCTTC. Encoded protein: CASSTWTSGRGEQFF.

The chain couples TRBV19 to TRBJ2-5; D perhaps matches TRBD2 (5 bases). The CDR3 runs 14 residues. V was shortened by 3 bases and J by 2 bases, with 10 bases between the two germline ends. CDR1 is LNHDA and CDR2 is SQIVND in the germline V gene (reference sequence). CDR3 sequence reads: CASSITGLQETQYF. CDR3 nucleotides: TGTGCCAGTAGTATCACGGGGTTGCAAGAGACCCAGTACTTC.

The chain is built from TRBV6-5 and TRBJ1-1; no clear D gene. The CDR3 spans 15 residues. Trimming took 4 bases from V and 6 from J, leaving 18 bases between them. Looked up from germline, CDR1 is MNHEY and CDR2 is SVGAGI. CDR3 bases: TGTGCCAGCAGTTCCTTAGACACGAACCAGGCTGAAGCTTTCTTT. Its translation is CASSSLDTNQAEAFF.

This clone was seen a few times. The rearrangement links TRBV7-9 to TRBJ2-1, with 7 nucleotides matching TRBD2. This CDR3 is built from 15 residues. Germline CDR1 is SEHNR and CDR2 is FQNEAQ (reference sequence). V trimming: 6 bases; J trimming: 5 bases; junction bases outside the gene matches: 10. CDR3 nucleotides: TGTGCCAGCAGACCAACGCCGGGAGGACACAATGAGCAGTTCTTC. It translates to CASRPTPGGHNEQFF. Full variable domain (rest looked up from reference TRBV7-9 and TRBJ2-1): DTGVSQNPRHKITKRGQNVTFRCDPISEHNRLYWYRQTLGQGPEFLTYFQNEAQLEKSRLLSDRFSAERPKGSFSTLEIQRTEQGDSAMYLCASRPTPGGHNEQFFGPGTRLTVL.

The chain employs TRBV30 and TRBJ2-7; possible D gene TRBD2, 5 bases. The CDR3 contains 14 residues. Trimming stripped 2 bases from V and 0 bases from J, with 11 bases between. Germline loops: CDR1 GTSNPN, CDR2 SVGIG (reference sequence). The CDR3 is CAWSPTGNSYEQYF. CDR3 sequence (DNA): TGTGCCTGGAGTCCAACGGGGAACTCCTACGAGCAGTACTTC.

The chain is built from TRBV5-4 and TRBJ1-6; D gene ambiguous. V was shortened by 1 base and J by 9 bases, with 11 bases between the two germline ends. Germline V gives CDR1 SGHNT, CDR2 YYREEE (reference sequence). The CDR3 extends over 14 amino acids. The CDR3 protein is CASSLQVFGSPLHF. CDR3 coding DNA: TGTGCCAGCAGCTTGCAGGTTTTTGGTTCACCCCTCCACTTT.

This chain uses TRBV12-5 with TRBJ2-2, with D possibly matching TRBD1 (6 bases). This CDR3 region has 15 residues. V shed 7 bases and J shed 6 bases, with 18 bases lying between them. Germline assignment: CDR1 LGHNT and CDR2 FRNRAP. The CDR3 DNA reads as TGTGCTAGTGAGGGCAACAGGGAACCCCCCGGGGAGCTGTTTTTT. Protein: CASEGNREPPGELFF.